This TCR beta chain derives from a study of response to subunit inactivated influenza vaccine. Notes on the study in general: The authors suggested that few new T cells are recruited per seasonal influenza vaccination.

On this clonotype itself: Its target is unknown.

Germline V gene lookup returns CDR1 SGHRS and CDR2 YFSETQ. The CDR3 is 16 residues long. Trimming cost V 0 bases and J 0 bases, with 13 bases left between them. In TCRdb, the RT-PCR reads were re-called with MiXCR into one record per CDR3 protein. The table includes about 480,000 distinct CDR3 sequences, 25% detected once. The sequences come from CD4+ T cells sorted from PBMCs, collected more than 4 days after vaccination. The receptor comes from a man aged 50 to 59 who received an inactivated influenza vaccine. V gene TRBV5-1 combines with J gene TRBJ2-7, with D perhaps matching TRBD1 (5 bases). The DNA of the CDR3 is TGCGCCAGCAGCTTGGCCCCCCCAGGGAACTCCTACGAGCAGTACTTC. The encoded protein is CASSLAPPGNSYEQYF.